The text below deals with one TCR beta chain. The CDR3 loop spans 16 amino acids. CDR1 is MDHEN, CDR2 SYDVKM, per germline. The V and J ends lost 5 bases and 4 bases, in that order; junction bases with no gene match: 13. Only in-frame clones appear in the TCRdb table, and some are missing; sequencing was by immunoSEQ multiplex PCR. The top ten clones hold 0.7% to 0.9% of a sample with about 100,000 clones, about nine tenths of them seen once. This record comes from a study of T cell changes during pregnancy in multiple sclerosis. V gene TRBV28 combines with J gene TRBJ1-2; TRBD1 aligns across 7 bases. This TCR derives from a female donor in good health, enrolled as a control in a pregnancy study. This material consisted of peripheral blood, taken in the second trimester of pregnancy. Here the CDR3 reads CASSTRDRAPGYGYTF. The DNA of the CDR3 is TGTGCCAGCAGTACCCGTGACAGGGCCCCAGGCTATGGCTACACCTTC.